Below, one TCR beta chain is given with its context. Its antigen is still unknown. Each subset's genomic DNA was shared equally among a number of immunoSEQ plates. Each unsorted PBMC replicate got 300 ng genomic DNA, roughly 29,000 genomes. TCRdb's copy holds only in-frame clones and misses some; the assay was immunoSEQ multiplex PCR. The sample has some 490,000 clones, roughly 80% seen once. This entry is derived from a study of shared clonotypes between healthy human individuals. Notes on the study in general: Donors were few, which limited the genetic and exposure-history diversity represented.

This CDR3 region has 15 residues. V lost 1 base and J lost 3; bases outside the gene matches: 4. The germline gives CDR1 MNHNS, CDR2 SASEGT. Without sorting, samples used about 90 million PBMCs for genomic DNA. The chain uses TRBV6-1 and TRBJ2-7; 9 nucleotides line up with TRBD2. The sequence was collected from a woman in her thirties or forties in good health. Some clones in this sample may be carry-over from other donors' samples. The source material was PBMCs. The CDR3 DNA sequence: TGTGCCAGCAGTGAAGGCGGGACTAGCTACTACGAGCAGTACTTC. Translated, it gives CASSEGGTSYYEQYF.